The 16 T cell receptor beta chains below come from one sample, sequenced in a study of cytomegalovirus exposure and HLA in healthy donors. The PCR contained 60 Vbeta and 13 Jbeta primers. Generated by immunoSEQ multiplex PCR, the TCRdb table keeps only in-frame clones and is missing some. Of around 100,000 clones in the sample, around 66% were seen once. Sequenced input: PBMCs. The receptor source for this set is a man in his thirties or forties in good health and CMV-seronegative.

This clone came up once. This chain links TRBV7-3 with TRBJ2-3; TRBD2 matches at 8 bases. The CDR3 contains 15 residues. Germline V CDR1 and CDR2: SGHTA, FQGTGA. V lost 3 bases, J lost 3 bases, and 5 bases stayed unmatched. CDR3 loop: CASSLTSEVTDTQYF. The CDR3 coding sequence is TGTGCCAGCAGCTTGACTAGCGAGGTAACAGATACGCAGTATTTT.

This sequence joins TRBV7-2 and TRBJ1-6; 7 bases line up with TRBD1. J lost 6 bases, V lost 5 bases, and 10 bases had no gene match. CDR3 length equals 16 residues. Looked up from germline, CDR1 is SGHTA and CDR2 is FQGNSA. The CDR3 DNA reads TGTGCCAGCAGCCCCCGACCGACAGGGTCTAATTCACCCCTCCACTTT. This encodes CASSPRPTGSNSPLHF. The full variable domain, with the rest looked up from reference TRBV7-2 and TRBJ1-6, is GAGVSQSPSNKVTEKGKDVELRCDPISGHTALYWYRQSLGQGLEFLIYFQGNSAPDKSGLPSDRFSAERTGGSVSTLTIQRTQQEDSAVYLCASSPRPTGSNSPLHFGNGTRLTVT.

V and J are TRBV7-3 and TRBJ2-5; 7 bases line up with TRBD1. The end of the DNA fits TRBJ2-7 better, so the J call may be wrong. Germline V gene lookup returns CDR1 SGHTA and CDR2 FQGTGA. The CDR3 runs 16 residues. The DNA of the CDR3 is TGTGCCAGCAGCCCCCCCCCGACAGGGACCAACTACGAGCAGTACTTC. Residues: CASSPPPTGTNYEQYF.

The chain uses TRBV7-9 and TRBJ2-3; D possibly corresponds to TRBD2 (6 bases). V was shortened by 7 bases and J by 6 bases, with 20 bases between the two germline ends. This CDR3 contains 15 residues. The germline V gene has CDR1 SEHNR and CDR2 FQNEAQ (reference sequence). The CDR3 region is CASTTARGSGDTQYF. The CDR3 bases are TGTGCCAGCACCACGGCCCGGGGGAGTGGGGATACGCAGTATTTT.

In the case of this clone: Other nucleotide sequences from this sample produce the same CDR3. The rearrangement links TRBV5-6 to TRBJ2-3; the D gene is possibly TRBD1 (5 bases). The CDR3 is 13 residues long. Deletions cut 1 base from V and 12 bases from J, with 15 bases between. Germline V gene data show CDR1 as SGHDT and CDR2 as YYEEEE. CDR3 DNA sequence: TGTGCCAGCAGCTTGATGACCTATCAGGGCCAGTATTTT. Amino acids: CASSLMTYQGQYF.

This clone was recorded a few times. The J gene is TRBJ1-2, the V gene TRBV19; D gene unclear. The CDR3 is 13 amino acids. Looked up from germline, CDR1 is LNHDA and CDR2 is SQIVND (reference sequence). The V end lost 3 bases, the J end lost 8 bases, and 13 bases lay between the germline ends. The CDR3 here is CASSMPESLGYTF. CDR3 DNA sequence: TGTGCCAGTAGTATGCCGGAGAGCTTGGGCTACACCTTC. Using reference TRBV19 and TRBJ1-2 for the parts outside the CDR3, the full variable domain is DGGITQSPKYLFRKEGQNVTLSCEQNLNHDAMYWYRQDPGQGLRLIYYSQIVNDFQKGDIAEGYSVSREKKESFPLTVTSAQKNPTAFYLCASSMPESLGYTFGSGTRLTVV.

This chain joins TRBV10-3 and TRBJ2-5; 7 bases agree with TRBD2. The DNA end is a closer match to TRBJ2-7, so the J assignment may be wrong. Per the germline V gene, CDR1 is ENHRY and CDR2 is SYGVKD. This CDR3 spans 14 amino acids. CDR3 coding DNA: TGTGCCATCAGTGTTCGCGGGAGCTCCTACGAGCAGTACTTC. Its protein is CAISVRGSSYEQYF.

The genes are TRBV7-3 and TRBJ2-3, with a tentative D call TRBD2 (6 bases). This CDR3 contains 12 residues. Germline V CDR1 and CDR2: SGHTA, FQGTGA. Trimming left V 3 bases short and J 6 bases short, with 7 bases between. Here the CDR3 DNA reads TGTGCCAGCAGCTTCGGGGGTGATACGCAGTATTTT. Protein sequence: CASSFGGDTQYF. The full variable domain, with the rest looked up from reference TRBV7-3 and TRBJ2-3, is GAGVSQTPSNKVTEKGKYVELRCDPISGHTALYWYRQSLGQGPEFLIYFQGTGAADDSGLPNDRFFAVRPEGSVSTLKIQRTERGDSAVYLCASSFGGDTQYFGPGTRLTVL.

The rearrangement links TRBV2 to TRBJ2-3, with D possibly matching TRBD2 (6 bases). This CDR3 is built from 13 residues. The germline V and J ends were trimmed by 4 bases and 3 bases, with 8 bases remaining between them. Germline CDR1 and CDR2: SNHLY and FYNNEI. Here the CDR3 DNA reads TGTGCCAGCAGTGGACTAGGTACAGATACGCAGTATTTT. Residues: CASSGLGTDTQYF.

The chain is built from TRBV21-1 and TRBJ2-7; the table gives TRBD1 as D, unverified against the DNA. TRBV21-1 is a pseudogene. The CDR3 totals 17 residues. The CDR3 loop reads CASSLLGIQGPLEEQYF. The CDR3 bases are TGTGCCAGCAGCCTGCTGGGGATTCAGGGGCCTCTGGAGGAGCAGTACTTC.

Here the CDR3 DNA reads TGTGCCAGCAGTGGTCTGGACAGAGGTCAGCCCCAGCATTTT. It codes for CASSGLDRGQPQHF. This sequence joins TRBV2 and TRBJ1-5; tentatively, D is TRBD1 (6 bases). Trimming took off 4 bases at V and 6 bases at J, with 13 bases between the two ends. Germline-derived CDR1 and CDR2 are SNHLY and FYNNEI. This CDR3 spans 14 amino acids. Based on the CDR3 plus reference TRBV2 and TRBJ1-5, the full variable domain is EPEVTQTPSHQVTQMGQEVILRCVPISNHLYFYWYRQILGQKVEFLVSFYNNEISEKSEIFDDQFSVERPDGSNFTLKIRSTKLEDSAMYFCASSGLDRGQPQHFGDGTRLSIL.

The chain combines TRBV7-8 with TRBJ2-5; 7 positions match TRBD1. CDR3 length: 14 residues. The ends lost 1 base at V and 2 bases at J; junction bases unmatched: 1. Germline assignment: CDR1 SGHVS and CDR2 FQNEAQ. The CDR3 spells CASSLGGQQETQYF. The CDR3 nucleotides are TGTGCCAGCAGCTTAGGGGGACAGCAAGAGACCCAGTACTTC.

V is TRBV5-1 and J is TRBJ2-6; D unclear. Germline CDR1 is SGHRS and CDR2 is YFSETQ. The CDR3 length is 15 residues. Deletions cut 4 bases from V and 0 bases from J, with 8 bases between. Here the CDR3 DNA reads TGCGCCAGCAGCCCGACTTCCTCTGGGGCCAACGTCCTGACTTTC. Amino acid sequence: CASSPTSSGANVLTF. Together with reference TRBV5-1 and TRBJ2-6, the CDR3 gives the full variable domain: KAGVTQTPRYLIKTRGQQVTLSCSPISGHRSVSWYQQTPGQGLQFLFEYFSETQRNKGNFPGRFSGRQFSNSRSEMNVSTLELGDSALYLCASSPTSSGANVLTFGAGSRLTVL.

The CDR3 bases are TGTGCCATCAGTGTCCCTAGCACGCGGGATACGCAGTATTTT. Translated: CAISVPSTRDTQYF. The chain uses TRBV10-3 and TRBJ2-3; D is perhaps TRBD2 (5 bases). Between the trimmed V and J ends, which lost 4 bases and 6 bases, there was a span of 14 bases. Germline values: CDR1 ENHRY, CDR2 SYGVKD. CDR3 length: 14 amino acids.

This chain uses TRBV2 with TRBJ2-7; possible D gene TRBD1, 6 bases. CDR3 length: 13 residues. CDR1 SNHLY and CDR2 FYNNEI come from the germline V gene. V was clipped by 4 bases and J by 2 bases, with 9 bases between them. In DNA, the CDR3 is TGTGCCAGCAGTGCCGGACAGACCTACGAGCAGTACTTC. It encodes CASSAGQTYEQYF.

This clone showed up just once. This sequence joins TRBV7-8 and TRBJ1-6, with 8 positions matching TRBD1. After removal of 1 base from V and 10 bases from J, the junction contained 6 bases not matched to a gene. Germline-derived CDR1 and CDR2 are SGHVS and FQNEAQ. The CDR3 extends over 15 amino acids. CDR3 DNA sequence: TGTGCCAGCAGCTTAGGGCAGGGGGCCAGATCACCCCTCCACTTT. Its protein product is CASSLGQGARSPLHF.